The source of this T cell receptor (beta chain) is a study of post-analysis software for immune sequencing data. General study points: When patients were compared with controls, a handful of TRBV segments were more frequent, TRBV5-6, TRBV5-1 and TRBV20-1 among them. Under the F measure, samples that were prepared in one batch clustered strongly together.

V gave up 5 bases and J gave up 6 bases; unmatched junction bases: 8. The CDR3 is 15 amino acids. Germline values: CDR1 DFQATT, CDR2 SNEGSKA (reference sequence). This clonotype occurred a few times. Antigen specificity is unknown. Unique molecular identifiers had been added to the TCR beta cDNA libraries. Each sample of roughly 1 to 11 million input T cells yielded approximately 500,000 cDNA molecules, so each molecule approximated one T cell. One entry per CDR3 protein results from TCRdb running MiXCR on the PCR reads. The sample has fewer than 900,000 distinct CDR3 sequences, around 46% seen once. The chain links TRBV20-1 to TRBJ2-3; 13 bases line up with TRBD2. The source is a girl between 5 and 17 years old with multiple sclerosis. The sample taken for sequencing was blood. In DNA form, the CDR3 reads TGCAGTGCTCTTAGACTAGCGGGAGGAAGGGATACGCAGTATTTT. This sequence encodes CSALRLAGGRDTQYF.